The 30 T cell receptor beta chains in this list originate from one sample, sequenced in a study of blood T cell repertoires in COVID-19. Profiling relied on immunoSEQ multiplex PCR, and the TCRdb table lists in-frame clones only, not all of them. Altogether tens of thousands of clones are present, nearly 90% being singletons, with the ten largest covering around 3.7%. The sample taken for sequencing was peripheral blood. The receptors here all came from a woman aged 45 to 65 with COVID-19, enrolled during active disease.

The chain is built from TRBV19 and TRBJ2-1; TRBD2 is a possible D gene (7 bases). CDR1 and CDR2 from the germline V gene are LNHDA and SQIVND (reference sequence). The CDR3 runs 13 residues. Trimming removed 8 bases at V and 7 bases at J, with 15 bases between. CDR3 nucleotide sequence: TGTGCCAGTGCCGCGAGGGGGGGGAATGAGCAGTTCTTC. It yields the protein CASAARGGNEQFF.

V and J are TRBV12-2 and TRBJ2-3; whether TRBD2, the table's D call, matches the DNA was not checked. TRBV12-2 is recorded as a pseudogene. CDR3 size: 18 residues. In nucleotides, the CDR3 is TGTGCAAGTCGCTCCTCGGCCGGGACTAGCGAGCGCACAGATACGCAGTATTTT. It yields the protein CASRSSAGTSERTDTQYF.

The V call is TRBV6-1, the J call TRBJ1-2, with no clear D. The CDR3 has 15 residues. CDR1 MNHNS and CDR2 SASEGT come from the germline V gene. V lost 3 bases, J lost 2 bases, and 13 bases lay in between. The CDR3, as DNA: TGTGCCAGCAGTGATCCCCCCTCACTAAACTATGGCTACACCTTC. Translated: CASSDPPSLNYGYTF.

In its sample, this clone was seen once. The V call is TRBV6-5, the J call TRBJ2-2; D gene uncertain. Germline V gene lookup returns CDR1 MNHEY and CDR2 SVGAGI. The CDR3 totals 13 residues. V gave up 6 bases and J gave up 4 bases, with 9 bases separating them. The CDR3 nucleotides read TGTGCCAGCAGCCCAGACTCCACCGGGGAGCTGTTTTTT. Residues: CASSPDSTGELFF.

V gene TRBV7-9 combines with J gene TRBJ2-1, with D possibly matching TRBD2 (6 bases). The CDR3 runs to 15 residues. The V end lost 5 bases, the J end lost 10 bases, and 21 bases lay between the germline ends. The germline CDR1 and CDR2 sequences are SEHNR and FQNEAQ (reference sequence). DNA of the CDR3: TGTGCCAGCAGCCCTAGGGTGCGCGGGGCGGGGGAGCAGTTCTTC. Translating it yields CASSPRVRGAGEQFF.

The chain links TRBV11-2 to TRBJ2-7; 7 bases line up with TRBD2. Germline CDR1 and CDR2: SGHAT and FQNNGV. The CDR3 totals 16 residues. With V trimmed by 4 bases and J by 3 bases, 12 bases remained unmatched. CDR3 sequence reads: CASSYGGLAAIYEQYF. CDR3 DNA: TGTGCCAGCAGCTACGGGGGTCTAGCGGCTATCTACGAGCAGTACTTC.

The chain joins TRBV11-2 to TRBJ1-6; no reliable D call. V was clipped by 5 bases and J by 7 bases, with 15 bases between them. The CDR3 sequence is 15 residues long. CDR1 is SGHAT, CDR2 FQNNGV, per germline. DNA of the CDR3: TGTGCCAGCAGCCGGTTTCCGAGCCTAAATTCACCCCTCCACTTT. Protein product: CASSRFPSLNSPLHF.

This clone appeared once. The chain has TRBV7-2 and TRBJ2-7; tentatively, D is TRBD2 (5 bases). The V gene's germline CDR1 is SGHTA and CDR2 FQGNSA. The CDR3 covers 14 residues. V was pared by 5 bases and J by 5 bases, with 16 bases between. DNA for the CDR3: TGTGCCAGCAGCCACCGTTCGGGGAGCAACGAGCAGTACTTC. It is translated as CASSHRSGSNEQYF.

The chain couples TRBV19 to TRBJ1-1; D unresolved. This CDR3 comprises 13 residues. Trimming shortened V by 5 bases and J by 1 base, and 8 bases separated the two germline ends. Germline assignment: CDR1 LNHDA and CDR2 SQIVND (reference sequence). The chain's CDR3 is CASSSTRNTEAFF. The CDR3 nucleotides are TGTGCCAGTAGTTCCACACGGAACACTGAAGCTTTCTTT.

This chain joins TRBV5-1 and TRBJ2-7; D perhaps matches TRBD2 (5 bases). Germline V gene data show CDR1 as SGHRS and CDR2 as YFSETQ. The CDR3 has 13 residues. V shed 1 base and J shed 1 base, with 6 bases lying between them. The CDR3 DNA follows: TGCGCCAGCAGCTTGCGGACTTCCTACGAGCAGTACTTC. Translated: CASSLRTSYEQYF.

The chain employs TRBV25-1 and TRBJ2-1; TRBD2 is a possible D gene (6 bases). Germline V gene lookup returns CDR1 MGHDK and CDR2 SYGVNS. The CDR3 runs to 16 residues. V was clipped by 5 bases and J by 0 bases, with 14 bases between them. This CDR3 is CASSFRGGSSYNEQFF. The CDR3 nucleotides read TGTGCCAGCAGTTTCCGAGGAGGGAGCTCCTACAATGAGCAGTTCTTC.

V and J are TRBV15 and TRBJ2-1, with 8 bases aligning to TRBD2. The CDR3 has 15 residues. Germline V gene data show CDR1 as LNHNV and CDR2 as YYDKDF (reference sequence). With 6 bases clipped from V and 0 bases from J, the junction kept 4 bases outside the gene matches. The CDR3 region is CATRTGLASYNEQFF. As DNA, the CDR3 is TGTGCCACCAGAACCGGACTAGCCTCCTACAATGAGCAGTTCTTC.

The chain uses TRBV20-1 and TRBJ2-1; 7 bases align to TRBD2. CDR1 DFQATT and CDR2 SNEGSKA come from the germline V gene (reference sequence). Losses at the gene ends were 2 bases for V and 13 bases for J; bases not matched to a gene: 5. This CDR3 comprises 11 residues. CDR3 region: CSARQTSLQFF. The DNA of the CDR3 is TGCAGTGCTAGACAGACTAGCCTTCAGTTCTTC.

V gene TRBV6-6 combines with J gene TRBJ2-3, with a tentative D call TRBD1 (6 bases). The length of the CDR3 is 13 residues. The ends were cut back, 8 bases at V and 7 bases at J, with 16 bases in the middle. Germline V gene data show CDR1 as MNHNY and CDR2 as SVGAGI (reference sequence). CDR3 DNA sequence: TGTGCCAGCGTAAATACAGGGCGAAATACGCAGTATTTT. Translation gives CASVNTGRNTQYF.

In its sample, this clone was seen once. This chain uses TRBV6-5 with TRBJ2-2; tentative D call: TRBD2 (7 bases). The germline V gene has CDR1 MNHEY and CDR2 SVGAGI. The length of the CDR3 is 15 residues. V gave up 4 bases and J gave up 6 bases, with 15 bases separating them. CDR3 nucleotides: TGTGCCAGCAGTTCCAATGGGGGGGCGCCCGGGGAGCTGTTTTTT. This gives the protein CASSSNGGAPGELFF.

This chain uses TRBV5-1 with TRBJ2-1; maybe TRBD1 (6 bases). The CDR3 is 14 residues long. The germline gives CDR1 SGHRS, CDR2 YFSETQ. Trimming removed 0 bases from V and 7 bases from J, with 11 bases in between. CDR3 nucleotide sequence: TGCGCCAGCAGCTTGGAGGTGACAGGTAATGAGCAGTTCTTC. It is translated as CASSLEVTGNEQFF.

The chain employs TRBV30 and TRBJ2-1; 11 bases are shared with TRBD2. Germline V gene data show CDR1 as GTSNPN and CDR2 as SVGIG (reference sequence). V lost 3 bases, J lost 4 bases, and 5 bases stayed unmatched. This CDR3 has 15 residues. CDR3 region: CAWSPGTSGYNEQFF. The DNA of the CDR3 is TGTGCCTGGAGCCCCGGGACTAGCGGATACAATGAGCAGTTCTTC.

V gene TRBV2 combines with J gene TRBJ1-6, with D maybe TRBD1 (5 bases). The CDR3 consists of 13 residues. Looked up from germline, CDR1 is SNHLY and CDR2 is FYNNEI. The CDR3 spells CAGRGSYNSPLHF. For the CDR3, the DNA is TGTGCTGGAAGGGGCTCCTATAATTCACCCCTCCACTTT.

V and J are TRBV30 and TRBJ2-1, with D tentatively TRBD2 (5 bases). The V gene lost 2 bases and the J gene lost 10 bases, with 15 bases spanning the gap. CDR3 length: 13 residues. Looked up from germline, CDR1 is GTSNPN and CDR2 is SVGIG (reference sequence). The CDR3 nucleotides read TGTGCCTGGAGTTCATCTCGGGATAGGGAGCAGTTCTTC. Translation gives CAWSSSRDREQFF.

This rearrangement joins TRBV6-5 to TRBJ1-5, with D perhaps TRBD1 (6 bases). CDR1 is MNHEY, CDR2 SVGAGI, per germline. The CDR3 length is 13 residues. V was pared by 8 bases and J by 7 bases, with 15 bases between. In DNA, the CDR3 is TGTGCCAGCCGCGAGGGGGGGGCCCAGCCCCAGCATTTT. Residues: CASREGGAQPQHF.

This chain connects TRBV7-2 to TRBJ1-5; tentative D call: TRBD1 (5 bases). CDR1 SGHTA and CDR2 FQGNSA come from the germline V gene. The CDR3 extends over 17 amino acids. V was trimmed by 11 bases and J by 5 bases, leaving 28 bases between them. This CDR3 is CAGPNGAGGFAHQPQHF. The DNA for the CDR3 is TGTGCCGGGCCGAATGGAGCCGGGGGTTTTGCTCATCAGCCCCAGCATTTT.

This chain links TRBV7-8 with TRBJ2-1; a weak D match, TRBD2 (7 bases). V shed 6 bases and J shed 7 bases, with 16 bases lying between them. CDR1 is SGHVS, CDR2 FQNEAQ, per germline. CDR3 size: 14 residues. The CDR3 loop is CASSIRGGFNEQFF. The CDR3 nucleotides read TGTGCCAGCAGTATTAGGGGGGGGTTTAATGAGCAGTTCTTC.

The chain combines TRBV19 with TRBJ2-7; 9 nucleotides agree with TRBD2. After removal of 4 bases from V and 2 bases from J, the junction contained 6 bases not matched to a gene. CDR1 and CDR2 from the germline V gene are LNHDA and SQIVND (reference sequence). The CDR3 has 15 residues. The CDR3 DNA reads TGTGCCAGTAGTAACTTAGCGGGAGTCGCCTACGAGCAGTACTTC. Its translation is CASSNLAGVAYEQYF.

The genes are TRBV6-5 and TRBJ1-4, with D unresolved. The CDR3 covers 12 residues. Germline lookup yields CDR1 MNHEY and CDR2 SVGAGI. V was trimmed by 2 bases and J by 6 bases, leaving 4 bases between them. The CDR3 region has the DNA TGTGCCAGCAGTTACGGAGATGAAAAACTGTTTTTT. Residues: CASSYGDEKLFF.

This clone was detected only once. One end of the junction varies from germline; a read error may be responsible. V and J are TRBV7-7 and TRBJ2-2, with D perhaps TRBD1 (6 bases). The CDR3 length is 17 residues. Per germline, CDR1 SSHAT and CDR2 FNYEAQ (reference sequence). The CDR3 nucleotides are TGTGCTAGCAGCTTAGTCCTGGGACACCTGAACACCGGGGAGCTGTTTTTT. This encodes CASSLVLGHLNTGELFF.

This chain joins TRBV11-2 and TRBJ2-7; TRBD2 is a possible D gene (6 bases). This CDR3 region has 12 residues. Germline CDR1 is SGHAT and CDR2 is FQNNGV. V was trimmed by 8 bases and J by 7 bases, leaving 15 bases between them. The CDR3 coding sequence is TGTGCCAGCCTCAGGGAGGTGGGGGAGCAGTACTTC. Its translation: CASLREVGEQYF.

The CDR3 protein is CASSTRTGGWYGYTF. CDR3 DNA sequence: TGTGCCAGCAGCACCCGGACAGGGGGCTGGTATGGCTACACCTTC. V is TRBV5-4 and J is TRBJ1-2, with TRBD1 identical over 11 bases. Per germline, CDR1 SGHNT and CDR2 YYREEE (reference sequence). Trimming removed 4 bases from V and 5 bases from J; junction bases left unmatched: 7. The CDR3 runs to 15 residues.

This clone was seen just once. V and J are TRBV18 and TRBJ1-1; D remains ambiguous. The CDR3 runs 17 residues. With 1 base removed from V and 7 bases from J, the gap between germline ends came to 22 bases. The V gene's germline CDR1 is KGHSH and CDR2 LQKENI. CDR3 protein: CASSPRNSNARGDEAFF. The CDR3 DNA reads TGTGCCAGCTCACCACGGAATTCAAACGCAAGAGGTGATGAAGCTTTCTTT.

The J gene is TRBJ2-5, the V gene TRBV9; a weak D match, TRBD2 (6 bases). Germline CDR1 SGDLS, CDR2 YYNGEE. This CDR3 is built from 15 residues. Between the trimmed V and J ends, which lost 1 base and 1 base, there was a span of 11 bases. Written as DNA, the CDR3 is TGTGCCAGCAGCGTAAACGCGGGACGCCAAGAGACCCAGTACTTC. Its protein is CASSVNAGRQETQYF.

The J gene is TRBJ2-5, the V gene TRBV11-2; TRBD2 is a possible D gene (6 bases). Trimming shortened V by 1 base and J by 5 bases, and 17 bases separated the two germline ends. CDR3 length equals 16 residues. CDR1 SGHAT and CDR2 FQNNGV come from the germline V gene. The CDR3: CASSLAGTVKAETQYF. CDR3 DNA: TGTGCCAGCAGCTTAGCCGGGACTGTGAAGGCGGAGACCCAGTACTTC. Combining the CDR3 with reference TRBV11-2 and TRBJ2-5 gives the whole variable domain EAGVAQSPRYKIIEKRQSVAFWCNPISGHATLYWYQQILGQGPKLLIQFQNNGVVDDSQLPKDRFSAERLKGVDSTLKIQPAKLEDSAVYLCASSLAGTVKAETQYFGPGTRLLVL.